These 17 T cell receptor beta chains originate from one sample sequenced in a study of OX40 agonist ivuxolimab in advanced cancers. The data were produced by immunoSEQ multiplex PCR, yet TCRdb's version contains in-frame clones alone and is incomplete. The table shows some 98,000 clones, with roughly 93% occurring only once. The specimen comprised CD4+ or CD8+ T cells sorted from blood, sampled in a trial of the OX40 agonist ivuxolimab. These receptors all come from an adult with an advanced solid tumor such as melanoma, head and neck, liver or kidney cancer.

The chain combines TRBV5-8 with TRBJ1-1, with unresolved D. V shed 5 bases and J shed 1 base, with 12 bases lying between them. The CDR3 extends over 14 amino acids. Germline V gene sequence: CDR1 SGHTS, CDR2 YDEGEE. The CDR3 nucleotides read TGTGCCAGCAGACCCTACAGAGCGAACACTGAAGCTTTCTTT. Translating gives CASRPYRANTEAFF.

CDR3 loop: CASSTNGGVEEKLFF. The CDR3 DNA sequence: TGTGCCAGTAGTACCAACGGGGGGGTGGAAGAAAAACTGTTTTTT. This chain joins TRBV19 and TRBJ1-4; possibly TRBD1 for D (5 bases). Trimming left V 4 bases short and J 8 bases short, with 17 bases between. This CDR3 is built from 15 residues. CDR1 and CDR2 (germline): LNHDA, SQIVND (reference sequence).

As regards this clone: This sample includes further DNA sequences coding for the same CDR3. This chain's CDR3 is CASSVTDTQYF. As DNA, the CDR3 is TGTGCCAGCAGCGTGACAGATACGCAGTATTTT. The chain joins TRBV6-5 to TRBJ2-3; D call uncertain. CDR1 is MNHEY and CDR2 is SVGAGI in the germline V gene. The CDR3 spans 11 residues. Trimming took 6 bases from V and 3 from J, leaving 4 bases between them.

CDR3 amino acids: CASSLRGYQETQYF. The CDR3 region has the DNA TGTGCCAGCAGCTTACGGGGGTACCAAGAGACCCAGTACTTC. This chain joins TRBV7-2 and TRBJ2-5; possible D gene TRBD2, 6 bases. CDR3 size: 14 residues. V was pared by 2 bases and J by 0 bases, with 7 bases between. Germline V gene data show CDR1 as SGHTA and CDR2 as FQGNSA.

DNA for the CDR3: TGCGCCAGCAGCTTGGTCCTCGGGAATTCACCCCTCCACTTT. Its translation: CASSLVLGNSPLHF. This sequence joins TRBV5-1 and TRBJ1-6; unclear D gene. The V end was cut by 0 bases, the J end by 7 bases, with 8 bases between. Germline V gene lookup returns CDR1 SGHRS and CDR2 YFSETQ. The CDR3 is 14 residues long.

The chain combines TRBV2 with TRBJ1-6, with 8 bases lining up with TRBD1. Trimming at V came to 5 bases and at J to 6 bases, leaving 9 bases not matched to a gene. This CDR3 is built from 16 residues. Germline values: CDR1 SNHLY, CDR2 FYNNEI. DNA of the CDR3: TGTGCCAGCAGTTCGCGAAGTGACAGGGGTAATTCACCCCTCCACTTT. Protein: CASSSRSDRGNSPLHF. Drawing the rest from reference TRBV2 and TRBJ1-6, the complete variable domain is EPEVTQTPSHQVTQMGQEVILRCVPISNHLYFYWYRQILGQKVEFLVSFYNNEISEKSEIFDDQFSVERPDGSNFTLKIRSTKLEDSAMYFCASSSRSDRGNSPLHFGNGTRLTVT.

The V gene is TRBV7-2, the J gene TRBJ2-1, with a possible D match to TRBD2 (5 bases). Germline V CDR1 and CDR2: SGHTA, FQGNSA. V was trimmed by 5 bases and J by 4 bases, leaving 24 bases between them. The CDR3 is 18 amino acids. The CDR3 sequence is CASSQLPPSSGAYNEQFF. As DNA, the CDR3 is TGTGCCAGCAGCCAGCTTCCCCCCTCCAGCGGAGCGTACAATGAGCAGTTCTTC. The full variable domain, its missing parts supplied by reference TRBV7-2 and TRBJ2-1, is GAGVSQSPSNKVTEKGKDVELRCDPISGHTALYWYRQSLGQGLEFLIYFQGNSAPDKSGLPSDRFSAERTGGSVSTLTIQRTQQEDSAVYLCASSQLPPSSGAYNEQFFGPGTRLTVL.

This clone was observed once. This chain links TRBV5-1 with TRBJ1-1, with D possibly being TRBD1 (5 bases). Trimming took 0 bases from V and 2 from J, leaving 17 bases between them. CDR3 length: 17 amino acids. CDR1 is SGHRS, CDR2 YFSETQ, per germline. The CDR3 protein is CASSLVPNLGLNTEAFF. The DNA for the CDR3 is TGCGCCAGCAGCTTGGTGCCCAACTTGGGGCTAAACACTGAAGCTTTCTTT.

The J gene is TRBJ2-1, the V gene TRBV6-6; D may be TRBD2 (6 bases). CDR1 is MNHNY and CDR2 is SVGAGI in the germline V gene (reference sequence). Trimming pared 7 bases from V and 6 bases from J, leaving 19 bases between. This CDR3 region has 15 residues. The CDR3 loop reads CASTRPGEYGNEQFF. The CDR3 nucleotides read TGTGCCAGCACCCGTCCGGGAGAGTACGGCAATGAGCAGTTCTTC.

The rearrangement uses TRBV6-6 and TRBJ2-4; D is unclear. V lost 3 bases to trimming and J lost 2 bases, with 8 bases between them. This CDR3 contains 14 residues. Germline V gene sequence: CDR1 MNHNY, CDR2 SVGAGI (reference sequence). The CDR3 nucleotides read TGTGCCAGCAGTTATCAAGGAACCAAAAACATTCAGTACTTC. Protein sequence: CASSYQGTKNIQYF.

The genes are TRBV6-5 and TRBJ1-6, with 9 bases aligning to TRBD1. CDR3 length: 16 residues. Germline-derived CDR1 and CDR2 are MNHEY and SVGAGI. V trimming: 0 bases; J trimming: 10 bases; junction bases outside the gene matches: 7. Written as DNA, the CDR3 is TGTGCCAGCAGTTACTCCGGGACAGGGCTGCCCTCACCCCTCCACTTT. Encoded protein: CASSYSGTGLPSPLHF.

This chain uses TRBV7-2 with TRBJ1-1; 9 bases align to TRBD1. Germline-derived CDR1 and CDR2 are SGHTA and FQGNSA. V shed 1 base, J shed 11 bases, and the junction held 14 bases outside the gene matches. This CDR3 is 16 amino acids long. In nucleotides, the CDR3 is TGTGCCAGCAGCTTAGAAGGTTCTGGGACAGGGAGTAGGGCTTTCTTT. Amino acids: CASSLEGSGTGSRAFF. Full variable domain (outside the CDR3, taken from reference TRBV7-2 and TRBJ1-1): GAGVSQSPSNKVTEKGKDVELRCDPISGHTALYWYRQSLGQGLEFLIYFQGNSAPDKSGLPSDRFSAERTGGSVSTLTIQRTQQEDSAVYLCASSLEGSGTGSRAFFGQGTRLTVV.

The genes are TRBV6-9 and TRBJ2-5; D may correspond to TRBD1 or TRBD2 (5 bases each). Trimming took off 3 bases at V and 4 bases at J, with 12 bases between the two ends. The CDR3 consists of 14 residues. Germline CDR1 is MNHGY and CDR2 is SVAAGI. The CDR3, as DNA: TGTGCCAGCAGTTACGTTACTGGGGGAGAGACCCAGTACTTC. It is translated as CASSYVTGGETQYF.

This CDR3 reads CASSEALRGSSYNEQFF. The CDR3 DNA reads as TGTGCCAGCAGTGAAGCTTTGAGGGGAAGCTCCTACAATGAGCAGTTCTTC. This chain joins TRBV25-1 and TRBJ2-1; tentatively, D is TRBD1 or TRBD2 (5 bases each). Germline V CDR1 and CDR2: MGHDK, SYGVNS. V gave up 2 bases and J gave up 0 bases, with 14 bases separating them. The CDR3 consists of 17 residues.

The chain links TRBV4-3 to TRBJ1-2, with D possibly TRBD1 on 5 matching bases. V shed 2 bases and J shed 4 bases, with 14 bases lying between them. The length of the CDR3 is 15 residues. Germline CDR1 LGHNA, CDR2 YSLEER. The CDR3 sequence: CASSQSSRVTYGYTF. The DNA for the CDR3 is TGCGCCAGCAGCCAATCGTCCAGGGTGACCTATGGCTACACCTTC.

The chain couples TRBV28 to TRBJ1-4; no clear D. Germline V gene sequence: CDR1 MDHEN, CDR2 SYDVKM. The CDR3 consists of 14 residues. Deletions cut 3 bases from V and 4 bases from J, with 9 bases between. CDR3 residues: CASSFARVNEKLFF. CDR3 in DNA: TGTGCCAGCAGTTTTGCGAGGGTTAATGAAAAACTGTTTTTT. The full variable domain, with the rest looked up from reference TRBV28 and TRBJ1-4, is DVKVTQSSRYLVKRTGEKVFLECVQDMDHENMFWYRQDPGLGLRLIYFSYDVKMKEKGDIPEGYSVSREKKERFSLILESASTNQTSMYLCASSFARVNEKLFFGSGTQLSVL.

The chain couples TRBV6-5 to TRBJ1-4; 9 bases line up with TRBD1. The CDR3 has 15 amino acids. Germline lookup yields CDR1 MNHEY and CDR2 SVGAGI. After removal of 6 bases from V and 5 bases from J, the junction contained 7 bases not matched to a gene. The CDR3 protein is CASRDPGTGNEKLFF. The DNA for the CDR3 is TGTGCCAGCAGGGACCCCGGGACAGGGAATGAAAAACTGTTTTTT.